A single sample gave rise to the 3 T cell receptor beta chains below, sequenced in a study of blood T cell repertoires in COVID-19. TCRdb keeps only in-frame clones here, not all; method: immunoSEQ multiplex PCR. The sample includes more than 120,000 clones, roughly 81% of them seen just once. The source material was peripheral blood. These TCRs come from a human donor with acute or convalescent COVID-19. The donor label of this sample is uncertain.

This chain connects TRBV7-2 to TRBJ1-1, with 10 bases lining up with TRBD1. The junction had 2 bases not matched to a gene; V was cut back by 4 bases and J by 3 bases. Germline V CDR1 and CDR2: SGHTA, FQGNSA. The CDR3 totals 14 residues. The CDR3 is CASSSGTGDTEAFF. The CDR3 DNA sequence: TGTGCCAGCAGCTCCGGGACAGGGGACACTGAAGCTTTCTTT.

CDR3 protein: CASSRSQGAEYEQYV. The CDR3 DNA is TGTGCCAGTAGTCGCAGTCAGGGGGCAGAATACGAGCAGTACGTC. The chain uses TRBV19 and TRBJ2-7, with 8 bases that match TRBD1. Per the germline V gene, CDR1 is LNHDA and CDR2 is SQIVND (reference sequence). CDR3 length: 15 residues. Trimming cost V 5 bases and J 4 bases; bases outside gene matches: 10.

This rearrangement joins TRBV19 to TRBJ1-5, with D possibly matching TRBD1 (5 bases). V was shortened by 8 bases and J by 0 bases, with 14 bases between the two germline ends. Per the germline V gene, CDR1 is LNHDA and CDR2 is SQIVND (reference sequence). This CDR3 has 15 amino acids. The chain's CDR3 is CASLGGMYSNQPQHF. Written as DNA, the CDR3 is TGTGCCAGTCTCGGGGGGATGTATAGCAATCAGCCCCAGCATTTT.